This entry lists 27 T cell receptor beta chains sequenced from one sample in a study of beta chain features in type 1 diabetes. Expressed TCRB transcripts were sequenced after all isolated RNA was converted to cDNA. Assay: immunoSEQ multiplex PCR; the TCRdb copy retains only in-frame clones and omits some. In the table there are around 300,000 clones, 8% to 13% of which are singletons. Sample: naive CD4+ T cells from blood. These receptor sequences come from a young woman in good health.

This chain joins TRBV30 and TRBJ2-3; D is unresolved. The CDR3 runs to 11 residues. CDR1 is GTSNPN and CDR2 is SVGIG in the germline V gene (reference sequence). V was trimmed by 1 base and J by 6 bases, leaving 5 bases between them. The CDR3 DNA reads as TGTGCCTGGAGTGGGCCTGATACGCAGTATTTT. It codes for CAWSGPDTQYF.

This clone was found many times. This chain links TRBV16 with TRBJ2-7, with no clear D. The CDR3 totals 13 residues. V gave up 0 bases and J gave up 6 bases, with 9 bases separating them. Germline-derived CDR1 and CDR2 are KGHSY and FQNENV. The chain's CDR3 is CASSQSPSREQYF. Here the CDR3 DNA reads TGTGCCAGCAGCCAATCTCCCTCTCGCGAGCAGTACTTC.

This clone appeared a few times. The chain combines TRBV4-2 with TRBJ2-7; tentative D call: TRBD1 (6 bases). Germline V gene data show CDR1 as LGHNA and CDR2 as YNFKEQ. The CDR3 is 15 residues long. The V and J ends lost 5 bases and 0 bases respectively, with 14 bases between them. CDR3 residues: CASSKQGISSYEQYF. The CDR3 DNA is TGTGCCAGCAGCAAACAGGGAATCAGCTCCTACGAGCAGTACTTC.

This clone was counted between two and nine times. This rearrangement joins TRBV29-1 to TRBJ2-1; 8 bases map to TRBD2. Germline CDR1 is SQVTM and CDR2 is ANQGSEA. V lost 4 bases, J lost 8 bases, and 10 bases stayed unmatched. The CDR3 is made up of 14 amino acids. For the CDR3, the DNA is TGCAGCGTTGTTATTACTAGCGGTAGCCATGAGCAGTTCTTC. Protein product: CSVVITSGSHEQFF.

The table lists this clone with a few counts. The chain joins TRBV11-3 to TRBJ2-3; a weak D match, TRBD1 (6 bases). The CDR3 length is 14 residues. Trimming left V 6 bases short and J 2 bases short, with 12 bases between. Per the germline V gene, CDR1 is SGHNT and CDR2 is YENEEA. CDR3 loop: CASSRQANTDTQYF. The CDR3 coding sequence is TGTGCCAGCAGTCGACAGGCGAACACAGATACGCAGTATTTT.

The V gene is TRBV6-4, the J gene TRBJ2-2, with D tentatively TRBD2 (5 bases). Germline V gene data show CDR1 as MRHNA and CDR2 as SNTAGT. This CDR3 is built from 13 residues. Between the trimmed V and J ends, which lost 3 bases and 5 bases, there was a span of 7 bases. The CDR3 loop is CASSELGTGELFF. The CDR3 coding sequence is TGTGCCAGCAGTGAACTAGGTACCGGGGAGCTGTTTTTT.

The rearrangement joins TRBV14 to TRBJ2-5, with TRBD1 identical over 11 bases. With 5 bases clipped from V and 0 bases from J, the junction kept 2 bases outside the gene matches. The CDR3 consists of 15 residues. Germline V gene lookup returns CDR1 SGHDN and CDR2 FVKESK. CDR3 residues: CASSGTGGYQETQYF. Written as DNA, the CDR3 is TGTGCCAGCAGCGGGACAGGGGGGTACCAAGAGACCCAGTACTTC. The complete variable domain, with remaining parts taken from reference TRBV14 and TRBJ2-5, reads EAGVTQFPSHSVIEKGQTVTLRCDPISGHDNLYWYRRVMGKEIKFLLHFVKESKQDESGMPNNRFLAERTGGTYSTLKVQPAELEDSGVYFCASSGTGGYQETQYFGPGTRLLVL.

Here the CDR3 reads CASSPRQGTYEQYF. For the CDR3, the DNA is TGTGCCAGCTCACCACGACAGGGAACCTACGAGCAGTACTTC. The V call is TRBV18, the J call TRBJ2-7; 7 positions match TRBD1. In germline, CDR1 is KGHSH, CDR2 LQKENI. The CDR3 spans 14 residues. V was pared by 1 base and J by 2 bases, with 2 bases of the junction left unmatched.

This clone has only a few counts. The chain uses TRBV29-1 and TRBJ1-2; 7 bases match TRBD1. The CDR3 runs 17 residues. Germline values: CDR1 SQVTM, CDR2 ANQGSEA. V shed 6 bases, J shed 1 base, and the junction held 17 bases outside the gene matches. This chain's CDR3 is CSVKRRQGEGGNYGYTF. CDR3 sequence (DNA): TGCAGCGTCAAAAGGAGGCAGGGGGAAGGCGGTAACTATGGCTACACCTTC.

V and J are TRBV25-1 and TRBJ2-7; TRBD2 agrees at 7 bases. The germline V gene has CDR1 MGHDK and CDR2 SYGVNS. The CDR3 spans 15 residues. The junction had 10 bases not matched to a gene; V was cut back by 6 bases and J by 2 bases. CDR3 amino acids: CASSSQGAGAYEQYF. Here the CDR3 DNA reads TGTGCCAGCAGCTCTCAAGGGGCGGGGGCCTACGAGCAGTACTTC.

A single count supports this clone. The chain links TRBV18 to TRBJ2-1, with 7 bases fitting TRBD1. The CDR3 extends over 13 amino acids. V lost 4 bases and J lost 7; bases outside the gene matches: 4. Per the germline V gene, CDR1 is KGHSH and CDR2 is LQKENI. The CDR3 spells CASSQGAGNEQFF. The CDR3, as DNA: TGTGCCAGCTCACAGGGGGCCGGGAATGAGCAGTTCTTC.

The genes are TRBV30 and TRBJ1-5; no reliable D call. This CDR3 is 13 amino acids long. Germline assignment: CDR1 GTSNPN and CDR2 SVGIG (reference sequence). V was clipped by 2 bases and J by 3 bases, with 8 bases between them. The CDR3 region has the DNA TGTGCCTGGAGTCAACAGATCAATCAGCCCCAGCATTTT. This sequence encodes CAWSQQINQPQHF.

The chain links TRBV7-9 to TRBJ1-1; the D is unclear. Germline CDR1 reads SEHNR; CDR2 reads FQNEAQ (reference sequence). CDR3 length: 14 residues. Trimming cost V 3 bases and J 2 bases, with 10 bases left between them. CDR3 coding DNA: TGTGCCAGCAGCTTTAGCGAAGCTAACACTGAAGCTTTCTTT. It codes for CASSFSEANTEAFF.

This clone came up a few times. The J gene is TRBJ2-7, the V gene TRBV13; perhaps TRBD2 as D (5 bases). The CDR3 length is 16 residues. Germline CDR1 is PRHDT and CDR2 is FYEKMQ (reference sequence). V lost 5 bases and J 5 bases, leaving 22 bases between the germline ends. This chain's CDR3 is CASSPGGQTGRDEQYF. CDR3 bases: TGTGCCAGCAGCCCCGGCGGGCAGACCGGCCGGGACGAGCAGTACTTC.

J is TRBJ1-1 and V is TRBV2; maybe TRBD1 (5 bases). The CDR3 has 14 residues. Trimming pared 2 bases from V and 7 bases from J, leaving 14 bases between. Germline V gives CDR1 SNHLY, CDR2 FYNNEI. The CDR3: CASSESWQGSEAFF. Written as DNA, the CDR3 is TGTGCCAGCAGTGAATCGTGGCAGGGAAGTGAAGCTTTCTTT.

J is TRBJ2-1 and V is TRBV4-1; 8 positions agree with TRBD1. This CDR3 comprises 15 residues. The V segment lost 4 bases and the J segment 2 bases; nucleotides outside the gene matches: 4. Germline lookup yields CDR1 MGHRA and CDR2 YSYEKL. CDR3: CASSRGQGAYNEQFF. CDR3 coding DNA: TGCGCCAGCAGCCGAGGACAGGGTGCCTACAATGAGCAGTTCTTC.

CDR3 amino acids: CAIMLAGTYEQYF. Written as DNA, the CDR3 is TGTGCCATCATGCTAGCGGGGACCTACGAGCAGTACTTC. The chain recombines TRBV10-3 with TRBJ2-7; TRBD2 matches 9 bases. The germline V gene encodes CDR1 ENHRY and CDR2 SYGVKD. The CDR3 has 13 residues. The trim removed 7 bases at V and 2 bases at J, leaving 3 bases unmatched.

This clone has just a few counts. The V call is TRBV15, the J call TRBJ2-3, with a tentative D call TRBD1 (6 bases). V lost 4 bases to trimming and J lost 4 bases, with 9 bases between them. CDR3 length: 13 amino acids. From germline, CDR1 is LNHNV and CDR2 YYDKDF (reference sequence). The DNA of the CDR3 is TGTGCCACCAGCATTACAGGGTCAGATACGCAGTATTTT. Translating it yields CATSITGSDTQYF. Combining the CDR3 with reference TRBV15 and TRBJ2-3 gives the whole variable domain DAMVIQNPRYQVTQFGKPVTLSCSQTLNHNVMYWYQQKSSQAPKLLFHYYDKDFNNEADTPDNFQSRRPNTSFCFLDIRSPGLGDTAMYLCATSITGSDTQYFGPGTRLTVL.

The chain links TRBV29-1 to TRBJ2-7; possible D gene TRBD2, 6 bases. This CDR3 comprises 12 residues. Trimming removed 2 bases from V and 6 bases from J, with 11 bases in between. The germline V gene encodes CDR1 SQVTM and CDR2 ANQGSEA. Here the CDR3 reads CSVELRGAEQYF. CDR3 nucleotide sequence: TGCAGCGTTGAACTCCGCGGGGCCGAGCAGTACTTC.

V and J are TRBV25-1 and TRBJ1-5, with D possibly being TRBD1 (5 bases). V lost 6 bases and J 6 bases, leaving 15 bases between the germline ends. This CDR3 is 14 amino acids long. Germline V lookup: CDR1 MGHDK, CDR2 SYGVNS. CDR3 amino acids: CASSQAGPSQPQHF. The CDR3 DNA reads TGTGCCAGCAGCCAAGCGGGACCTTCTCAGCCCCAGCATTTT.

This clone has only a few counts. The genes are TRBV28 and TRBJ2-3, with 11 positions matching TRBD2. Germline V gene lookup returns CDR1 MDHEN and CDR2 SYDVKM. V lost 5 bases to trimming and J lost 3 bases; unmatched junction nucleotides: 10. The length of the CDR3 is 17 residues. CDR3 coding DNA: TGTGCCAGCAGTCCCTCTTTCGCTAGCGGGGGGACAGATACGCAGTATTTT. Translated, it gives CASSPSFASGGTDTQYF.

The chain employs TRBV29-1 and TRBJ2-2; 10 bases map to TRBD1. The V and J ends lost 7 bases and 5 bases, in that order; junction bases with no gene match: 4. The CDR3 spans 13 residues. Per germline, CDR1 SQVTM and CDR2 ANQGSEA. The CDR3 DNA reads as TGCAGCGGTGGGGGACAGGGGACCGGGGAGCTGTTTTTT. Translating it yields CSGGGQGTGELFF.

Points on this clone: The same CDR3 arises from other DNA sequences in this sample as well. V usage is TRBV7-2 and J usage is TRBJ2-1, with TRBD1 matching 8 bases. The V and J ends lost 5 bases and 3 bases, in that order; junction bases with no gene match: 3. Germline V gene data show CDR1 as SGHTA and CDR2 as FQGNSA. This CDR3 has 14 residues. The CDR3 bases are TGTGCCAGCAGCCTGACAGGGGACTACAATGAGCAGTTCTTC. This codes for CASSLTGDYNEQFF.

The sample holds a few counts of this clone. V is TRBV9 and J is TRBJ2-1; 14 positions match TRBD2. The CDR3 totals 16 residues. The V gene's germline CDR1 is SGDLS and CDR2 YYNGEE. J lost 10 bases, V lost 0 bases, and 6 bases had no gene match. CDR3 protein: CASSVVGTSGSAEQFF. CDR3 bases: TGTGCCAGCAGCGTAGTCGGGACTAGCGGGAGTGCAGAGCAGTTCTTC.

This clone was counted only a few times. The chain joins TRBV4-3 to TRBJ2-3; TRBD2 aligns across 13 bases. Germline V lookup: CDR1 LGHNA, CDR2 YSLEER. J gave up 4 bases and V 0 bases, and 13 bases lay outside the gene matches. The CDR3 covers 20 residues. The CDR3 loop reads CASSQDPGGRLAGGADTQYF. Written as DNA, the CDR3 is TGCGCCAGCAGCCAAGATCCGGGGGGGCGACTAGCGGGAGGCGCAGATACGCAGTATTTT.

As DNA, the CDR3 is TGCGCCAGCAGCTTGGCCGCGGCAGACTATGGCTACACCTTC. Translating gives CASSLAAADYGYTF. The V and J genes are TRBV5-1 and TRBJ1-2; no definite D call. Germline V gives CDR1 SGHRS, CDR2 YFSETQ. This CDR3 spans 14 amino acids. With 0 bases removed from V and 3 bases from J, the gap between germline ends came to 9 bases.

In this sample, this clone turned up a few times. The gene calls are TRBV5-5 and TRBJ1-1; no firm D call. Germline V gene sequence: CDR1 SGHKS, CDR2 YYEKEE (reference sequence). Trimming cost V 6 bases and J 5 bases, with 8 bases left between them. The CDR3 length is 11 residues. This CDR3 reads CASTLVTEAFF. The CDR3 DNA sequence: TGTGCCAGCACCCTTGTAACTGAAGCTTTCTTT.